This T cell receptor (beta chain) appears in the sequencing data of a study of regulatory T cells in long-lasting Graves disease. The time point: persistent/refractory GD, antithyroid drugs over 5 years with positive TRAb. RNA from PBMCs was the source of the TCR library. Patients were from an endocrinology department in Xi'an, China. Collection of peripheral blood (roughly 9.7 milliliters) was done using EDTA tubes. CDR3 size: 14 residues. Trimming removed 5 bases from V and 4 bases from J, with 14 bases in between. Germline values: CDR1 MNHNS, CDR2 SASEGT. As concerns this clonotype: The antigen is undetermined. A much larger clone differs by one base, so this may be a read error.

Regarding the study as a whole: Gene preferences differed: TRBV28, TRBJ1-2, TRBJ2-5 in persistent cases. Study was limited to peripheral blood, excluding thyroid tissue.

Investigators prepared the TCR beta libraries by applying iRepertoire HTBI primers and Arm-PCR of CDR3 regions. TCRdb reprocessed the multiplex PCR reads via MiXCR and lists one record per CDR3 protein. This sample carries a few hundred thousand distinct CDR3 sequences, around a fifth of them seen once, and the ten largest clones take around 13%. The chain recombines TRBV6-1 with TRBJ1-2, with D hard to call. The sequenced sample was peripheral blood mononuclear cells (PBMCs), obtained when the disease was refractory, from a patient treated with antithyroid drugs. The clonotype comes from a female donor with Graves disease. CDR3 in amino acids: CASSRIGRRYGYTF. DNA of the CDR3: TGTGCCAGCAGTCGGATAGGGCGACGCTATGGCTACACCTTC.